The TCR beta chain described here comes from a study of T cell responses to AZD1222 COVID-19 vaccine (TCRdb year 2021). Some background on the complete study: A total of 233 trial participants underwent TCR sequencing, of whom some 210 received two doses of AZD1222 and some 26 received two doses of the MenACWY control vaccine. Enrollment into the trials was organized by age into subgroups of 18-55, 56-69 and 70-plus years, and those subgroups contained about 160, 30 and 59 TCR-sequenced participants, respectively.

The CDR3 regions of human TCRbeta chains were analyzed by immunosequencing. Per the authors' processing: Repertoire TCRs were matched against a reference library of SARS-CoV-2-specific TCRs generated with the MIRA antigen-specificity platform. Breadth was defined as the fraction of unique TCRs that were SARS-CoV-2-associated, and depth was defined as the fraction of total T cells that were SARS-CoV-2-associated. Each spike-specific TCR was assigned to its reactive spike region and to a CD4 or CD8 class using the MIRA data. Log10-transformed breadth and depth values were compared by one-way ANOVA with Sidak's multiple comparisons tests. Imported from immuneACCESS, the table was reduced by TCRdb to in-frame sequences with V and J called. These copies leave out some clones; in studies compared against another copy, an unresolved V gene accounts for under half, and the cause of the remainder is not known. The D gene and trimming were derived from the DNA, and the V and J assignments and clone size from that table. This sample has 150,000 to 200,000 clones in its table, and roughly 88% of those were observed once. The ten most abundant clones make up 11% of the sample.

This clone appeared a few times. This receptor's antigen is unknown. No much larger clonotype is one base removed from it; base qualities were not supplied. Reading the germline V gene gives CDR1 SGHRS and CDR2 YFSETQ. The CDR3 covers 17 residues, taking in both the cysteine and the phenylalanine. The CDR3 DNA has 51 bases and is translated from base 1. Germline trimming: 4 bases from V, 1 base from J; junction bases outside gene matches: 8. Paper-wide results and their limitations: Epitopes outside the regions mutated in the B.1.351 and B.1.1.7 variants were reportedly recognized by nearly half of the unique spike-specific TCRs. After two AZD1222 doses, both the breadth and the depth of spike-specific TCRs were significantly higher than at day 0 and than in MenACWY recipients. Most participants were white British and females outnumbered males, and the authors suggested that clonal diversity may have been underestimated. The 56-69-year group was small, and its depth increase did not reach significance, likely because of low power. The vaccine-associated CD4 TCRs covered the entire spike protein, and the dominant responses fell in regions 160-218 and 743-854. Because no day 14 peak-response samples were available, the repertoires could be characterized only after the peak T cell response. Conclusions about previously exposed vaccinees are limited, since just a handful of AZD1222 recipients were seropositive for SARS-CoV-2 at baseline.

The time point label, read with the paper, signifies: about 28 days (+/-7) after the second vaccine dose. AZD1222 recipients with second doses at about 4 weeks or about 12 weeks were pooled, because spike-specific TCR depth and breadth did not differ between schedules. Vaccinee samples came from UK trials COV001 and COV002, including a single-blind randomized controlled phase 2/3 trial of AZD1222 (ChAdOx1 nCoV-19) in healthy adults. Trial participant PBMC samples were collected at day 0 and day 28 after the second dose for TCRbeta chain sequencing. The origin of this receptor is an adult who received the AZD1222 COVID-19 vaccine. This material consisted of peripheral blood, taken 28 days after the second AZD1222 dose. The sequence links TRBV5-1 to TRBJ1-1; TRBD1 lines up with 12 middle nucleotides. The CDR3: CASSLPGTGGKNTEAFF. In nucleotide form, the sequence is TGCGCCAGCAGCCTGCCCGGGACAGGGGGCAAGAACACTGAAGCTTTCTTT.